The present entry profiles one T cell receptor (beta chain) with its context. Its antigen is currently unknown. This sample is part of a study of T cell responses to AZD1222 COVID-19 vaccine. Study-level points and caveats: Clonal diversity was possibly underestimated, and white British individuals and females predominated among donors.

The length of the CDR3 is 17 residues. The germline gives CDR1 WNHNN, CDR2 SYGVQD (reference sequence). After removal of 3 bases from V and 2 bases from J, the junction contained 6 bases not matched to a gene. Profiling relied on immunoSEQ multiplex PCR, and the TCRdb table lists in-frame clones only, not all of them. Of 130,000 or so clones listed, 94% were seen once; the top ten hold approximately 7%. The rearrangement uses TRBV10-1 and TRBJ2-1, with 11 nucleotides matching TRBD2. This clonotype was obtained from an adult in good health. The sample was peripheral blood, taken on day 0 of AZD1222 vaccination. The CDR3 region has the DNA TGCGCCAGCAGTGAATCCGGGACTAGCGGCCCCTACAATGAGCAGTTCTTC. Protein sequence: CASSESGTSGPYNEQFF.